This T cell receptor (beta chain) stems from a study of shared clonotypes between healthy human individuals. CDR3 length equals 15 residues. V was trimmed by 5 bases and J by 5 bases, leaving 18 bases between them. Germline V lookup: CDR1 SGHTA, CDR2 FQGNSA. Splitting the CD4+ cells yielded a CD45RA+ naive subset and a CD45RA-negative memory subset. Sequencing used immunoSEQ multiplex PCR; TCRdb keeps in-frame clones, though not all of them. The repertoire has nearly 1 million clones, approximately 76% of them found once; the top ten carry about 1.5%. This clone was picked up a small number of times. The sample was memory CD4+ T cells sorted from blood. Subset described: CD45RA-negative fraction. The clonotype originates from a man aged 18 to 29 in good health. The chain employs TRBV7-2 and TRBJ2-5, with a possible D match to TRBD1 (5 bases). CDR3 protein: CASSPQGVVGETQYF. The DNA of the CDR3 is TGTGCCAGCAGCCCACAAGGGGTCGTGGGGGAGACCCAGTACTTC. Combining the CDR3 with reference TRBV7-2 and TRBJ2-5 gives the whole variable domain GAGVSQSPSNKVTEKGKDVELRCDPISGHTALYWYRQSLGQGLEFLIYFQGNSAPDKSGLPSDRFSAERTGGSVSTLTIQRTQQEDSAVYLCASSPQGVVGETQYFGPGTRLLVL.